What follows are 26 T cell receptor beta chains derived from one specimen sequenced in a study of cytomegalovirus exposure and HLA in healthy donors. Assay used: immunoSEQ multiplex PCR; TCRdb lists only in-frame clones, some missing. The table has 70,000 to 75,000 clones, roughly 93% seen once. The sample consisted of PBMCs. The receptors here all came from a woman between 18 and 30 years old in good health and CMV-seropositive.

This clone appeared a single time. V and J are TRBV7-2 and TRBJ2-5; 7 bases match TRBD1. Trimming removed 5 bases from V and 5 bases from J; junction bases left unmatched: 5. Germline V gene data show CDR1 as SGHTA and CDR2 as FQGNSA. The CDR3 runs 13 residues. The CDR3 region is CASSRDRGETQYF. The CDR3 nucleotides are TGTGCCAGCAGCCGGGACAGAGGGGAGACCCAGTACTTC.

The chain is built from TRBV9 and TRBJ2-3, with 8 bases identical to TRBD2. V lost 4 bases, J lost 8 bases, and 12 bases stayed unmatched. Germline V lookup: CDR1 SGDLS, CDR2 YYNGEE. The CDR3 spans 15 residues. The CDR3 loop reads CASSRTGGPSGTQYF. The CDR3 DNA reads TGTGCCAGCAGCCGGACGGGAGGGCCGAGTGGTACGCAGTATTTT.

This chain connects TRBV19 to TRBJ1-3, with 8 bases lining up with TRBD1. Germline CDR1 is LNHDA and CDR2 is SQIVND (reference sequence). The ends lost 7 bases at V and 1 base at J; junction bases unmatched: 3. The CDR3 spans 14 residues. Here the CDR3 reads CASTRTGSGNTIYF. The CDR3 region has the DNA TGTGCCAGTACCAGGACAGGGTCTGGAAACACCATATATTTT.

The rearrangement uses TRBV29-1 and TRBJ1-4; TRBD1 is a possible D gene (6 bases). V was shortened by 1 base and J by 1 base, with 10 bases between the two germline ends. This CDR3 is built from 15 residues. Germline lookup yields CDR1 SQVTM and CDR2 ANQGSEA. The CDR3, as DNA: TGCAGCGTTGAAGTCAGGACAGTAACTAATGAAAAACTGTTTTTT. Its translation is CSVEVRTVTNEKLFF.

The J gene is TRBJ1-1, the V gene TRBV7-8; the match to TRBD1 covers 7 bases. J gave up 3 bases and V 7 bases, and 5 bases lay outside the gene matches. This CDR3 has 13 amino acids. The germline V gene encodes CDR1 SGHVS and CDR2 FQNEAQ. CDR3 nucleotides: TGTGCCAGCAATAAACAGGGGTACACTGAAGCTTTCTTT. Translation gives CASNKQGYTEAFF.

The chain's CDR3 is CASRPRGTVYGYTF. DNA of the CDR3: TGTGCCAGCAGACCCCGAGGGACAGTCTATGGCTACACCTTC. The V gene is TRBV6-5, the J gene TRBJ1-2, with TRBD1 matching 7 bases. The CDR3 runs 14 residues. Germline CDR1 and CDR2: MNHEY and SVGAGI. After removal of 6 bases from V and 4 bases from J, the junction contained 8 bases not matched to a gene.

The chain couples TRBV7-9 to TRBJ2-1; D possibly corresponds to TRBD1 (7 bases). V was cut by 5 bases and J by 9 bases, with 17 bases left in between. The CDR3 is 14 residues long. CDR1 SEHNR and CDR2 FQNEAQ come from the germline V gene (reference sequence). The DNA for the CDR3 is TGTGCCAGCAGCCGCGGGACAGTTATGGGTGAGCAGTTCTTC. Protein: CASSRGTVMGEQFF.

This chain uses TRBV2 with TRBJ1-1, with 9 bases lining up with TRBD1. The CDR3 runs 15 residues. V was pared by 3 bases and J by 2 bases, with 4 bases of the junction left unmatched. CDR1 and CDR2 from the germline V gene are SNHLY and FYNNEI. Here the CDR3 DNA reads TGTGCCAGCAGTGACCACAGGGGGCGCAACACTGAAGCTTTCTTT. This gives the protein CASSDHRGRNTEAFF.

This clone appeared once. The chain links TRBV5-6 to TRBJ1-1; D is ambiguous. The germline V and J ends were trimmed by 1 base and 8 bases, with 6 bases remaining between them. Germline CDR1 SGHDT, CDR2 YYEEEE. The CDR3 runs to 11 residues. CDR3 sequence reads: CASSLLSEAFF. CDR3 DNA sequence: TGTGCCAGCAGCTTGTTATCCGAAGCTTTCTTT. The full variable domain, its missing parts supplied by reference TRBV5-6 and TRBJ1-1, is DAGVTQSPTHLIKTRGQQVTLRCSPKSGHDTVSWYQQALGQGPQFIFQYYEEEERQRGNFPDRFSGHQFPNYSSELNVNALLLGDSALYLCASSLLSEAFFGQGTRLTVV.

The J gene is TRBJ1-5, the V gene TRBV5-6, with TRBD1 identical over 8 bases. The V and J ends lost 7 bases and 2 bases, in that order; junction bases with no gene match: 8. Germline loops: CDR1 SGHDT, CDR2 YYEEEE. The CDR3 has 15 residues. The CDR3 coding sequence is TGTGCCAGCCATCCCCAGGGGGCTGGCAATCAGCCCCAGCATTTT. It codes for CASHPQGAGNQPQHF.

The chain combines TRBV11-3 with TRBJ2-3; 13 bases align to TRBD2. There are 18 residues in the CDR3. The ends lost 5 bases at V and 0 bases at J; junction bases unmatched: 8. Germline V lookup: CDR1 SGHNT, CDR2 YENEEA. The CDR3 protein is CASSRRGTSGMSTDTQYF. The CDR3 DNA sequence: TGTGCCAGCAGCCGCCGGGGGACTAGCGGGATGAGCACAGATACGCAGTATTTT.

The CDR3 bases are TGTGCCAGCAGCTTAGTGGGCCACACAGATACGCAGTATTTT. Residues: CASSLVGHTDTQYF. The J gene is TRBJ2-3, the V gene TRBV7-2; unclear D gene. Germline assignment: CDR1 SGHTA and CDR2 FQGNSA. V was cut by 1 base and J by 2 bases, with 7 bases left in between. The CDR3 sequence is 14 residues long. Complete variable domain (other parts from reference TRBV7-2 and TRBJ2-3): GAGVSQSPSNKVTEKGKDVELRCDPISGHTALYWYRQSLGQGLEFLIYFQGNSAPDKSGLPSDRFSAERTGGSVSTLTIQRTQQEDSAVYLCASSLVGHTDTQYFGPGTRLTVL.

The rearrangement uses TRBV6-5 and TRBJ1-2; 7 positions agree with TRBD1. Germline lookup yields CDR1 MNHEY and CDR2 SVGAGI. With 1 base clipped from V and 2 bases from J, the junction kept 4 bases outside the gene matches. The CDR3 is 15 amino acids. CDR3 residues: CASSYYRGPNYGYTF. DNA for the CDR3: TGTGCCAGCAGTTACTACAGGGGCCCGAACTATGGCTACACCTTC.

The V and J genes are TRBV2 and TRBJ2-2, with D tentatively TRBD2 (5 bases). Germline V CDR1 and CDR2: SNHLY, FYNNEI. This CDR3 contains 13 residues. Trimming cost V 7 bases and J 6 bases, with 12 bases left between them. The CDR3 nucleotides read TGTGCCAGCAAGTTAGCGAGGGCCGGGGAGCTGTTTTTT. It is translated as CASKLARAGELFF.

The CDR3, as DNA: TGCGCCAGCAGCCGCCAAGAGACCCAGTACTTC. Amino acid sequence: CASSRQETQYF. The chain is built from TRBV5-1 and TRBJ2-5; D remains ambiguous. The germline gives CDR1 SGHRS, CDR2 YFSETQ. V lost 4 bases and J 1 base, leaving 2 bases between the germline ends. CDR3 length equals 11 residues. The entire variable domain, with the rest obtained from reference TRBV5-1 and TRBJ2-5, is as follows: KAGVTQTPRYLIKTRGQQVTLSCSPISGHRSVSWYQQTPGQGLQFLFEYFSETQRNKGNFPGRFSGRQFSNSRSEMNVSTLELGDSALYLCASSRQETQYFGPGTRLLVL.

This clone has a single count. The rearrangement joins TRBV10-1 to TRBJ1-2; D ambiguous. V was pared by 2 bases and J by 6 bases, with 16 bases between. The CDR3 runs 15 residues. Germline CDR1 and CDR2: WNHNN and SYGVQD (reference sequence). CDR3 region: CASSEGVSGVHGYTF. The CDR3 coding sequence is TGCGCCAGCAGTGAGGGCGTCAGTGGAGTTCATGGCTACACCTTC.

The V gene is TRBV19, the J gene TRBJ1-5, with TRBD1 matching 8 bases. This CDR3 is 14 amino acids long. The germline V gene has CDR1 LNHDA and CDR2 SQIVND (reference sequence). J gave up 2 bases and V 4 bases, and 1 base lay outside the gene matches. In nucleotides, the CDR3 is TGTGCCAGTAGTACGACAGGGGGCAATCAGCCCCAGCATTTT. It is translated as CASSTTGGNQPQHF.

The CDR3 protein is CASRLAGAYEQYF. In DNA, the CDR3 is TGTGCCAGCCGACTAGCGGGAGCCTACGAGCAGTACTTC. The chain links TRBV14 to TRBJ2-7, with 12 bases fitting TRBD2. This CDR3 is 13 amino acids long. Germline CDR1 SGHDN, CDR2 FVKESK. Germline trimming cut 8 bases from V and 2 bases from J; bases unmatched to any gene: 1.

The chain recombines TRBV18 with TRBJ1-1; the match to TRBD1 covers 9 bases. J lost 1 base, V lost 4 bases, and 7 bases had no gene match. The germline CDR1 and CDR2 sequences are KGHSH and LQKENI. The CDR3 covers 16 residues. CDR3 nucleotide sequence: TGTGCCAGCTCACGGTTGAGGGACAGGGCGAACACTGAAGCTTTCTTT. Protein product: CASSRLRDRANTEAFF.

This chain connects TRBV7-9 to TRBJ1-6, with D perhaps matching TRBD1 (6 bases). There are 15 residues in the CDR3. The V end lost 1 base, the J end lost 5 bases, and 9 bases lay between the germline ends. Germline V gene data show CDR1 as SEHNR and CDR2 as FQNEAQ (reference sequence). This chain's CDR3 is CASSLEQGNNSPLHF. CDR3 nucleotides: TGTGCCAGCAGCTTAGAACAGGGAAATAATTCACCCCTCCACTTT. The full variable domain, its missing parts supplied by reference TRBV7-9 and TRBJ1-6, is DTGVSQNPRHKITKRGQNVTFRCDPISEHNRLYWYRQTLGQGPEFLTYFQNEAQLEKSRLLSDRFSAERPKGSFSTLEIQRTEQGDSAMYLCASSLEQGNNSPLHFGNGTRLTVT.

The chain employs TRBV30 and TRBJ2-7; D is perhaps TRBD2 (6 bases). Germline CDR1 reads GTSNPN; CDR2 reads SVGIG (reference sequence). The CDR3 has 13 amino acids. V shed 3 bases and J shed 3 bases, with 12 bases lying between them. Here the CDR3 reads CAWRVSGIYEQYF. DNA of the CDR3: TGTGCCTGGAGGGTTAGCGGAATCTACGAGCAGTACTTC.

The CDR3 protein is CASSTGGPGADTQYF. CDR3 bases: TGTGCCAGCAGCACAGGGGGCCCGGGGGCAGATACGCAGTATTTT. The chain employs TRBV2 and TRBJ2-3; TRBD1 matches at 9 bases. The trim removed 6 bases at V and 4 bases at J, leaving 8 bases unmatched. The CDR3 runs 15 residues. Germline CDR1 SNHLY, CDR2 FYNNEI.

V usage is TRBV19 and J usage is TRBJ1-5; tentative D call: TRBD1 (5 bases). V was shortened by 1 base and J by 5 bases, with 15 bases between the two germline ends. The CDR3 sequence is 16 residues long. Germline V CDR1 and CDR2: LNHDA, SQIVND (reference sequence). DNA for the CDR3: TGTGCCAGTAGTATAGGCGGCAGATCGGGGGATCAGCCCCAGCATTTT. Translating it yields CASSIGGRSGDQPQHF. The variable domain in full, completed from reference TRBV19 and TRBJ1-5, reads DGGITQSPKYLFRKEGQNVTLSCEQNLNHDAMYWYRQDPGQGLRLIYYSQIVNDFQKGDIAEGYSVSREKKESFPLTVTSAQKNPTAFYLCASSIGGRSGDQPQHFGDGTRLSIL.

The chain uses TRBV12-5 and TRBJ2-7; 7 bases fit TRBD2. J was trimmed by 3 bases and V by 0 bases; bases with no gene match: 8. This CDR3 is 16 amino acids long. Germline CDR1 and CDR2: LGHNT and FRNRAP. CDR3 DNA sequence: TGTGCTAGTGGTTTGGTACGGGGCGAGCGGGGCTACGAGCAGTACTTC. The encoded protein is CASGLVRGERGYEQYF.

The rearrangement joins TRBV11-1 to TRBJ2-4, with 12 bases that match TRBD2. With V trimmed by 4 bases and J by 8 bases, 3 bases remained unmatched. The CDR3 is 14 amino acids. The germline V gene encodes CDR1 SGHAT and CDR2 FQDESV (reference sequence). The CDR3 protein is CASSSTSGSHIQYF. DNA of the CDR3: TGTGCCAGCAGCTCGACTAGCGGGAGTCACATTCAGTACTTC.

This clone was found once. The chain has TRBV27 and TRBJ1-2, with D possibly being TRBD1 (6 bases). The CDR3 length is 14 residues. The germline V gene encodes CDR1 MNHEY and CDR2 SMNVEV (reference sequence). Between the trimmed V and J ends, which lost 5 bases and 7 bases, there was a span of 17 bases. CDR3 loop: CASSRRRGQGGYTF. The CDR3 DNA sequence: TGTGCCAGCAGTAGACGGCGGGGGCAGGGTGGCTACACCTTC.